This entry describes one T cell receptor beta chain. Its antigen is still unknown. This specimen comes from a study of radiotherapy plus CTLA-4 blockade in lung cancer. The CDR3 sequence is 14 residues long. Germline V lookup: CDR1 GTSNPN, CDR2 SVGIG (reference sequence). Trimming took off 0 bases at V and 6 bases at J, with 12 bases between the two ends. Generated by immunoSEQ multiplex PCR, the TCRdb table keeps only in-frame clones and is missing some. The repertoire holds 60,000 to 70,000 clones, with less than 80% as singletons. The study, taken as a whole, reports: Reported findings show early blood T cell clone dynamics, with interferon-beta, best predicted response.

V usage is TRBV30 and J usage is TRBJ1-5, with a tentative D call TRBD1 (6 bases). This specimen consisted of peripheral blood, obtained from a patient treated with radiotherapy plus ipilimumab. The clonotype was recovered from a human donor with non-small cell lung cancer who had a complete response to radiotherapy plus ipilimumab. DNA for the CDR3: TGTGCCTGGAGTGTACTACAGGGAAGTCAGCCCCAGCATTTT. Amino acid sequence: CAWSVLQGSQPQHF. Looking up the rest from reference TRBV30 and TRBJ1-5 gives the full variable domain: SQTIHQWPATLVQPVGSPLSLECTVEGTSNPNLYWYRQAAGRGLQLLFYSVGIGQISSEVPQNLSASRPQDRQFILSSKKLLLSDSGFYLCAWSVLQGSQPQHFGDGTRLSIL.